The 19 T cell receptor beta chains given below trace back to one sample, sequenced in a study of T cell responses to AZD1222 COVID-19 vaccine. The table came from immunoSEQ multiplex PCR; TCRdb's copy has only in-frame clones and leaves some out. The sample yields 130,000 to 150,000 clones, roughly 92% seen once. The sample consisted of peripheral blood, taken on day 0 of AZD1222 vaccination. These receptors originate from an adult in good health.

Only one count was recorded for this clone. V gene TRBV5-1 combines with J gene TRBJ2-7; D gene unclear. The V gene lost 4 bases and the J gene lost 0 bases, with 11 bases spanning the gap. This CDR3 is built from 14 residues. The germline V gene has CDR1 SGHRS and CDR2 YFSETQ. CDR3 residues: CASSPNSLSYEQYF. DNA of the CDR3: TGCGCCAGCAGCCCGAATAGCCTCTCCTACGAGCAGTACTTC.

This sequence joins TRBV27 and TRBJ2-1, with 9 nucleotides matching TRBD1. The CDR3 is 14 amino acids. Germline values: CDR1 MNHEY, CDR2 SMNVEV (reference sequence). J gave up 9 bases and V 0 bases, and 3 bases lay outside the gene matches. CDR3 DNA: TGTGCCAGCAGTTTATCGACAGGGGGGGTTGAGCAGTTCTTC. Translation gives CASSLSTGGVEQFF.

The V and J genes are TRBV7-9 and TRBJ2-2, with 10 bases lining up with TRBD1. This CDR3 is 15 amino acids long. J was trimmed by 3 bases and V by 4 bases; bases with no gene match: 2. The germline V gene has CDR1 SEHNR and CDR2 FQNEAQ (reference sequence). CDR3 sequence reads: CASSSGQGHTGELFF. CDR3 sequence (DNA): TGTGCCAGCAGCTCGGGACAGGGGCACACCGGGGAGCTGTTTTTT.

This clone was recorded a few times. The CDR3 nucleotides read TGTGCCAGCTCGATCGGGTCGGGAGAAAAACTGTTTTTT. This encodes CASSIGSGEKLFF. The V and J genes are TRBV18 and TRBJ1-4; D gene unclear. Trimming left V 6 bases short and J 8 bases short, with 13 bases between. CDR1 is KGHSH and CDR2 is LQKENI in the germline V gene. This CDR3 has 13 amino acids.

With respect to this clone: A read error may produce the germline difference seen at one junction end. Other DNA sequences of this sample code for an identical CDR3. The V and J genes are TRBV7-3 and TRBJ1-1; D is ambiguous. The CDR3 is 13 residues long. The germline gives CDR1 SGHTA, CDR2 FQGTGA. The CDR3 is CASSLRMNTEAFF. DNA of the CDR3: TGTGCCAGCAGTTTAAGAATGAACACTGAAGCTTTCTTT.

The gene calls are TRBV28 and TRBJ2-7, with TRBD1 matching over 8 bases. The junction had 5 bases not matched to a gene; V was cut back by 3 bases and J by 4 bases. The germline V gene encodes CDR1 MDHEN and CDR2 SYDVKM. CDR3 length: 14 residues. Here the CDR3 reads CASSFVTGGYEQYF. As DNA, the CDR3 is TGTGCCAGCAGTTTTGTCACAGGGGGGTACGAGCAGTACTTC. The full variable domain, its missing parts supplied by reference TRBV28 and TRBJ2-7, is DVKVTQSSRYLVKRTGEKVFLECVQDMDHENMFWYRQDPGLGLRLIYFSYDVKMKEKGDIPEGYSVSREKKERFSLILESASTNQTSMYLCASSFVTGGYEQYFGPGTRLTVT.

This sequence joins TRBV7-2 and TRBJ2-5, with 8 bases fitting TRBD2. Unmatched junction bases numbered 7, after V lost 1 base and J lost 9 bases. CDR3 size: 14 residues. Germline V gene sequence: CDR1 SGHTA, CDR2 FQGNSA. CDR3 residues: CASSLVAGGAAQYF. CDR3 DNA: TGTGCCAGCAGCTTAGTCGCCGGGGGGGCGGCCCAGTACTTC.

J is TRBJ2-2 and V is TRBV18; D gene unclear. Trimming removed 6 bases from V and 6 bases from J, with 8 bases in between. CDR3 length: 12 amino acids. The germline CDR1 and CDR2 sequences are KGHSH and LQKENI. CDR3 loop: CASSPVPGELFF. CDR3 nucleotide sequence: TGTGCCAGCTCCCCCGTACCCGGGGAGCTGTTTTTT.

The chain uses TRBV9 and TRBJ2-7; 9 nucleotides match TRBD2. V lost 4 bases and J lost 3; bases outside the gene matches: 11. CDR1 and CDR2 from the germline V gene are SGDLS and YYNGEE. The CDR3 spans 16 residues. CDR3 nucleotide sequence: TGTGCCAGCAGCACTCTCCGACTAGCGGAGATCTACGAGCAGTACTTC. It specifies CASSTLRLAEIYEQYF.

The V gene is TRBV28, the J gene TRBJ1-2; 7 positions match TRBD1. Germline CDR1 and CDR2: MDHEN and SYDVKM. J was trimmed by 4 bases and V by 3 bases; bases with no gene match: 8. The CDR3 length is 15 residues. CDR3 nucleotide sequence: TGTGCCAGCAGTTTGGGAGGGTGGGACAGCTATGGCTACACCTTC. This codes for CASSLGGWDSYGYTF.

This chain joins TRBV27 and TRBJ2-7; 16 bases line up with TRBD2. Looked up from germline, CDR1 is MNHEY and CDR2 is SMNVEV (reference sequence). This CDR3 region has 17 residues. Trimming at V came to 10 bases and at J to 0 bases, leaving 9 bases not matched to a gene. CDR3 residues: CATGLGLAGGDSYEQYF. The CDR3 nucleotides read TGTGCCACCGGTCTGGGACTAGCGGGGGGGGACTCCTACGAGCAGTACTTC.

The chain employs TRBV30 and TRBJ1-6; D gene unclear. Germline CDR1 GTSNPN, CDR2 SVGIG (reference sequence). The V end was cut by 1 base, the J end by 6 bases, with 10 bases between. There are 14 residues in the CDR3. In nucleotides, the CDR3 is TGTGCCTGGAGTGGTTACGTCTTTAATTCACCCCTCCACTTT. It is translated as CAWSGYVFNSPLHF.

J is TRBJ1-2 and V is TRBV2, with D hard to call. The CDR3 has 14 amino acids. Germline V gene data show CDR1 as SNHLY and CDR2 as FYNNEI. V was cut by 4 bases and J by 0 bases, with 9 bases left in between. The CDR3 reads CASSAEGANYGYTF. The CDR3 DNA sequence: TGTGCCAGCAGTGCAGAGGGCGCTAACTATGGCTACACCTTC.

This chain's CDR3 is CASSSLLGDPYGYTF. CDR3 nucleotides: TGTGCCAGCAGCTCCCTCTTGGGGGACCCCTATGGCTACACCTTC. V usage is TRBV7-9 and J usage is TRBJ1-2, with D possibly being TRBD1 (5 bases). Looked up from germline, CDR1 is SEHNR and CDR2 is FQNEAQ (reference sequence). The germline V and J ends were trimmed by 4 bases and 4 bases, with 16 bases remaining between them. The CDR3 is made up of 15 amino acids.

This chain connects TRBV5-5 to TRBJ2-7; D may be TRBD1 or TRBD2 (5 bases each). Per germline, CDR1 SGHKS and CDR2 YYEKEE (reference sequence). This CDR3 has 15 residues. The ends were cut back, 0 bases at V and 3 bases at J, with 13 bases in the middle. Here the CDR3 DNA reads TGTGCCAGCAGCTTGGGGGACCCCCGTCTCTACGAGCAGTACTTC. Its translation is CASSLGDPRLYEQYF.

The chain couples TRBV19 to TRBJ2-3; unclear D gene. From germline, CDR1 is LNHDA and CDR2 SQIVND (reference sequence). Trimming removed 1 base from V and 10 bases from J, with 15 bases in between. CDR3 length: 14 residues. CDR3 sequence: CASSIASRRSSQYF. The CDR3 DNA sequence: TGTGCCAGTAGTATAGCATCCCGTAGATCTTCGCAGTATTTT. Based on the CDR3 plus reference TRBV19 and TRBJ2-3, the full variable domain is DGGITQSPKYLFRKEGQNVTLSCEQNLNHDAMYWYRQDPGQGLRLIYYSQIVNDFQKGDIAEGYSVSREKKESFPLTVTSAQKNPTAFYLCASSIASRRSSQYFGPGTRLTVL.

The genes are TRBV30 and TRBJ1-5; TRBD1 is a possible D gene (5 bases). CDR3 length: 13 amino acids. Per the germline V gene, CDR1 is GTSNPN and CDR2 is SVGIG (reference sequence). Trimming took off 0 bases at V and 5 bases at J, with 8 bases between the two ends. The CDR3 DNA reads as TGTGCCTGGAGTGTCAGGGATTATCAGCCCCAGCATTTT. Protein product: CAWSVRDYQPQHF.

The gene calls are TRBV9 and TRBJ1-3, with D possibly TRBD1 on 6 matching bases. The V and J ends lost 4 bases and 5 bases respectively, with 31 bases between them. Germline V gene lookup returns CDR1 SGDLS and CDR2 YYNGEE. The CDR3 totals 20 residues. CDR3 in amino acids: CASSSVGTWRGGNGRNTIYF. The CDR3, as DNA: TGTGCCAGCAGCAGCGTAGGGACCTGGAGAGGGGGGAACGGCAGAAACACCATATATTTT.

This clone was counted only a few times. V usage is TRBV2 and J usage is TRBJ1-2, with D uncertain. The CDR3 runs to 12 residues. V lost 0 bases and J lost 9, with 8 bases in between. Per the germline V gene, CDR1 is SNHLY and CDR2 is FYNNEI. In nucleotides, the CDR3 is TGTGCCAGCAGTGAAGCTTTGGGAAGCTACACCTTC. This sequence encodes CASSEALGSYTF.